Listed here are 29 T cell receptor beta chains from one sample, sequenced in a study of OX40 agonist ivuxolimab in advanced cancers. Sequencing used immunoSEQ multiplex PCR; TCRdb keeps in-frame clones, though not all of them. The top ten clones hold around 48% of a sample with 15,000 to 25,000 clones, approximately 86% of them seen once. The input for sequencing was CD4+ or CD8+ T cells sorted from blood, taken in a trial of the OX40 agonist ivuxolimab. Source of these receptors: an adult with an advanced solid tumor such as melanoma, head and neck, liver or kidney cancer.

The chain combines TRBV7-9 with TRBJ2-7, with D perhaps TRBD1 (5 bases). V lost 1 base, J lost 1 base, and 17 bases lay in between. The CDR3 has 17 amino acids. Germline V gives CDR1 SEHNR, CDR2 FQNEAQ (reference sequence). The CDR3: CASSLGAPGYLSYEQYF. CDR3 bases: TGTGCCAGCAGCTTAGGGGCTCCAGGGTATTTGTCCTACGAGCAGTACTTC.

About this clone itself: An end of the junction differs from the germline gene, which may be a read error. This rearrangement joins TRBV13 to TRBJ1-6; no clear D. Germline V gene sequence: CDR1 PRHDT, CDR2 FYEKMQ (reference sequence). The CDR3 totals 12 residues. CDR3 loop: CASSQMRGPLHF. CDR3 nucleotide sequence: TGCGCCAGCAGCCAAATGCGAGGACCCCTCCACTTT.

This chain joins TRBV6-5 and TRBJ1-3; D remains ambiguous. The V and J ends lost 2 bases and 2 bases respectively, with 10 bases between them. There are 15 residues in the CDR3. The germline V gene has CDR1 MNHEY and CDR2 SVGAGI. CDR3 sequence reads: CASSYLTGAGNTIYF. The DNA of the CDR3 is TGTGCCAGCAGTTACCTGACTGGGGCTGGAAACACCATATATTTT.

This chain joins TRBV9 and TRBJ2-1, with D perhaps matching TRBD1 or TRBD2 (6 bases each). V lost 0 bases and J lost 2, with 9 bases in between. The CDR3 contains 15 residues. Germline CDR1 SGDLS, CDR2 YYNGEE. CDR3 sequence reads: CASSVVRGAYNEQFF. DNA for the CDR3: TGTGCCAGCAGCGTAGTGAGGGGGGCCTACAATGAGCAGTTCTTC.

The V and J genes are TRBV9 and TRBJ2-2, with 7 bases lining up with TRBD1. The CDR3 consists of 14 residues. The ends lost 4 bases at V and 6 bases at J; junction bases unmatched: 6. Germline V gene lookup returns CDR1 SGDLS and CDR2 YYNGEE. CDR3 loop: CASSQTGQPGELFF. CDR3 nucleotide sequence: TGTGCCAGCAGCCAAACGGGACAGCCCGGGGAGCTGTTTTTT.

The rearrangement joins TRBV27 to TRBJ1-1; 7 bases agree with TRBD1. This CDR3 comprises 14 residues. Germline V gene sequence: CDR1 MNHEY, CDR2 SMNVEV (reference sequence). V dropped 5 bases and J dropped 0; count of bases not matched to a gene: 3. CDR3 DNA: TGTGCCAGCAGTCAACAGGGGCTGAACACTGAAGCTTTCTTT. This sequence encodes CASSQQGLNTEAFF.

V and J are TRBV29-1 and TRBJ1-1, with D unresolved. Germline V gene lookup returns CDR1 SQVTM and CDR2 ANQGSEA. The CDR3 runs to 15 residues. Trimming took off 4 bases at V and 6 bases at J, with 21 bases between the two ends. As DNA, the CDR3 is TGCAGCGTTGGATTTAACATTCCTTTGAGGGCTGAAGCTTTCTTT. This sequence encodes CSVGFNIPLRAEAFF.

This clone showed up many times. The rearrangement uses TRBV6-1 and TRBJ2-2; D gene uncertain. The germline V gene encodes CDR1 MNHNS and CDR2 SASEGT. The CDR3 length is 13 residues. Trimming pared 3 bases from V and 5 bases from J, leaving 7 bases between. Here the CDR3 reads CASSEQMTGELFF. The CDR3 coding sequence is TGTGCCAGCAGTGAGCAGATGACCGGGGAGCTGTTTTTT.

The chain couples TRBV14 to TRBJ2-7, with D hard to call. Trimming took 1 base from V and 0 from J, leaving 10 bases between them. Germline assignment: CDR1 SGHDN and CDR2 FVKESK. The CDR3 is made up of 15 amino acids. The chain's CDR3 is CASSQAWTGSYEQYF. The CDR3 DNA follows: TGTGCCAGCAGCCAAGCTTGGACGGGCTCCTACGAGCAGTACTTC.

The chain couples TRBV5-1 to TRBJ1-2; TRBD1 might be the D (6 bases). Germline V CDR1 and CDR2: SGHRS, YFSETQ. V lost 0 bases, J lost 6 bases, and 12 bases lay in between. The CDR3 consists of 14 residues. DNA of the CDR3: TGCGCCAGCAGCTTGGAAACAGGGAGAGATGGCTACACCTTC. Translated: CASSLETGRDGYTF.

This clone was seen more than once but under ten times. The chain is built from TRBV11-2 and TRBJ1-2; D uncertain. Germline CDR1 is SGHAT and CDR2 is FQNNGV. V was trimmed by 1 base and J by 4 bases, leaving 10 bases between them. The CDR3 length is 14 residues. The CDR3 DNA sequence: TGTGCCAGCAGCTTAGCGGGCGGTGCCTATGGCTACACCTTC. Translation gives CASSLAGGAYGYTF.

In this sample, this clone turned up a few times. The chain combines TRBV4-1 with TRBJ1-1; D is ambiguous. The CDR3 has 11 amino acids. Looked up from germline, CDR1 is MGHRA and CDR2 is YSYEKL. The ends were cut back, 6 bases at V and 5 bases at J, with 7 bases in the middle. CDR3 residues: CASSSGTEAFF. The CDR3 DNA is TGCGCCAGCAGTTCGGGGACTGAAGCTTTCTTT.

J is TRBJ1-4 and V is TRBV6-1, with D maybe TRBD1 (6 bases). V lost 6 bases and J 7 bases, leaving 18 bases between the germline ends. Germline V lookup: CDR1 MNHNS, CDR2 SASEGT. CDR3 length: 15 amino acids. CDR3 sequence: CASSALGQGSEKLFF. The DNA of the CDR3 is TGTGCCAGCAGCGCCCTCGGGCAGGGGTCTGAAAAACTGTTTTTT.

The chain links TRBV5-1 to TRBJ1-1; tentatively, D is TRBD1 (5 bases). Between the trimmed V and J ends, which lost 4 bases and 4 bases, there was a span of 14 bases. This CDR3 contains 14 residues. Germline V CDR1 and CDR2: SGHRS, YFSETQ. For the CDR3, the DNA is TGCGCCAGCAGCCCAAGTCTGGGGGGCACTGAAGCTTTCTTT. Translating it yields CASSPSLGGTEAFF.

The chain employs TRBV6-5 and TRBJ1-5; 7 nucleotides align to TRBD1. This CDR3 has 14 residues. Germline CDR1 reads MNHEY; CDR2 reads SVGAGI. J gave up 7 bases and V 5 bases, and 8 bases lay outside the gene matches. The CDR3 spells CASSKGGALQPQHF. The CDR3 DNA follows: TGTGCCAGCAGTAAAGGGGGCGCGTTGCAGCCCCAGCATTTT.

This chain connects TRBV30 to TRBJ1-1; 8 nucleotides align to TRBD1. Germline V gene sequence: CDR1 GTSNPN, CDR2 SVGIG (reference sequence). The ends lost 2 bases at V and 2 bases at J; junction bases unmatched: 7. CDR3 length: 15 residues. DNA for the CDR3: TGTGCCTGGAGTCTGGGCAGGGGGCCAAACACTGAAGCTTTCTTT. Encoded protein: CAWSLGRGPNTEAFF.

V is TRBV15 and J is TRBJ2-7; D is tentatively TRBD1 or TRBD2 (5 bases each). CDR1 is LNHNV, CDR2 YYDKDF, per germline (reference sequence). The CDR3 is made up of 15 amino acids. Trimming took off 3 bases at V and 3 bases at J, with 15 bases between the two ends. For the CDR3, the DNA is TGTGCCACCAGCAGCCCGGAGGAACAGGACTACGAGCAGTACTTC. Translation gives CATSSPEEQDYEQYF.

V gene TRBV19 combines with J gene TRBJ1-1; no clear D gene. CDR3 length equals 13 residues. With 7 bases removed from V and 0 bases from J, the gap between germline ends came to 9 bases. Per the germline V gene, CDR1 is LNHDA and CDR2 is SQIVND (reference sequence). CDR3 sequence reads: CASNWRVNTEAFF. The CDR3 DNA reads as TGTGCCAGTAATTGGAGGGTGAACACTGAAGCTTTCTTT. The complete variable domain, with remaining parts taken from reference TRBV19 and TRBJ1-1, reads DGGITQSPKYLFRKEGQNVTLSCEQNLNHDAMYWYRQDPGQGLRLIYYSQIVNDFQKGDIAEGYSVSREKKESFPLTVTSAQKNPTAFYLCASNWRVNTEAFFGQGTRLTVV.

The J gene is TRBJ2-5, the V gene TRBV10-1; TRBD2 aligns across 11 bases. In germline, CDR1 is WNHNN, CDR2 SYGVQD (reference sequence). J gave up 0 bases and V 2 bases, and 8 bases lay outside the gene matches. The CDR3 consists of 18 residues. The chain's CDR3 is CASSERPSGGKYQETQYF. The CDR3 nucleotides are TGCGCCAGCAGTGAGCGACCTAGCGGGGGGAAGTACCAAGAGACCCAGTACTTC.

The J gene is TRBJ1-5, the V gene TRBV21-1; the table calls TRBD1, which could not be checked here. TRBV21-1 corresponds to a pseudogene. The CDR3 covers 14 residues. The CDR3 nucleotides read TGTGCCAGCAGCAAAGGACACTCTCATCAGCCCCAGCATTTT. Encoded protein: CASSKGHSHQPQHF.

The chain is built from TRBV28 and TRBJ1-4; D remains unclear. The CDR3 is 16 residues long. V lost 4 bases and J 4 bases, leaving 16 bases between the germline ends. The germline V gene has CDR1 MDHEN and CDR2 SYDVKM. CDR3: CASSSTTARRNEKLFF. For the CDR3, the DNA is TGTGCCAGCAGTTCCACAACAGCAAGACGTAATGAAAAACTGTTTTTT.

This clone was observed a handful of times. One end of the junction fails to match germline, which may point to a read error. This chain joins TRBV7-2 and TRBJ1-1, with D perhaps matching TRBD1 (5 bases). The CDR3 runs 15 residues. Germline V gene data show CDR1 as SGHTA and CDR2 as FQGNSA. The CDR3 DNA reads TGCGCCAGCAGCGCAAGCGGGGACGGTAACACTGAAGCTTTCTTT. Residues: CASSASGDGNTEAFF.

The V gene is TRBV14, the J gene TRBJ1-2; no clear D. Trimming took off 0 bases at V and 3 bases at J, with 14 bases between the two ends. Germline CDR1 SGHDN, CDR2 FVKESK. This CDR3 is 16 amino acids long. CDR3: CASSQDWRAFYYGYTF. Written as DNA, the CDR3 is TGTGCCAGCAGCCAAGATTGGAGGGCTTTCTACTATGGCTACACCTTC.

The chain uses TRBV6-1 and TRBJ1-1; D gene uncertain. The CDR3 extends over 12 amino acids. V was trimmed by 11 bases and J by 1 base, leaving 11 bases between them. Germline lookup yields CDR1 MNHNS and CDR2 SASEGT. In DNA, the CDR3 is TGTGCCGTTAGGGCTCAGAACACTGAAGCTTTCTTT. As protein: CAVRAQNTEAFF.

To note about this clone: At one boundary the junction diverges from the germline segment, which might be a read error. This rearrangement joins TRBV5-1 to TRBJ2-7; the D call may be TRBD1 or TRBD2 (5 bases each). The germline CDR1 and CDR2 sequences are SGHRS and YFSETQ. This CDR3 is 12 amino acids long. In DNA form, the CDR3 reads TGCGCCAGCAGCATCAGTTCCGGGACGAACGCTTTC. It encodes CASSISSGTNAF. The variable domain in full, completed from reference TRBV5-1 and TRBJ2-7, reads KAGVTQTPRYLIKTRGQQVTLSCSPISGHRSVSWYQQTPGQGLQFLFEYFSETQRNKGNFPGRFSGRQFSNSRSEMNVSTLELGDSALYLCASSISSGTNAFGPGTRLTVT.

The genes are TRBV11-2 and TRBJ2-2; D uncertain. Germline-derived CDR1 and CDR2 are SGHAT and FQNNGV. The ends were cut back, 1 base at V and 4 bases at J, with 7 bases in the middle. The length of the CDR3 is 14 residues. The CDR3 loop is CASSLALSTGELFF. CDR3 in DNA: TGTGCCAGCAGCTTAGCCCTGAGCACCGGGGAGCTGTTTTTT.

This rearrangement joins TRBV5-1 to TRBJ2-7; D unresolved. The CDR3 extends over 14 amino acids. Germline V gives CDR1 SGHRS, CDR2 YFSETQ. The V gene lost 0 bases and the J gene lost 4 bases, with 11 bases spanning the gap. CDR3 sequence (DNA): TGCGCCAGCAGCTTGGATATTATTACTTACGAGCAGTACTTC. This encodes CASSLDIITYEQYF.

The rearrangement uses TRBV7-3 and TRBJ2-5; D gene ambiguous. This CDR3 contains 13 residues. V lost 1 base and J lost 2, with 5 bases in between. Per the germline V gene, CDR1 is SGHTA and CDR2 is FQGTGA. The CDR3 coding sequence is TGTGCCAGCAGCTTAAATACTCAAGAGACCCAGTACTTC. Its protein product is CASSLNTQETQYF.

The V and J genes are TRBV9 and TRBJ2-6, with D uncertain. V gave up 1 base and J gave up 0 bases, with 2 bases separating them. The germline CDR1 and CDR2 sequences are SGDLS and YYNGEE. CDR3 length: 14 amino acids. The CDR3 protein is CASSVNSGANVLTF. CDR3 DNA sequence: TGTGCCAGCAGCGTAAACTCTGGGGCCAACGTCCTGACTTTC.